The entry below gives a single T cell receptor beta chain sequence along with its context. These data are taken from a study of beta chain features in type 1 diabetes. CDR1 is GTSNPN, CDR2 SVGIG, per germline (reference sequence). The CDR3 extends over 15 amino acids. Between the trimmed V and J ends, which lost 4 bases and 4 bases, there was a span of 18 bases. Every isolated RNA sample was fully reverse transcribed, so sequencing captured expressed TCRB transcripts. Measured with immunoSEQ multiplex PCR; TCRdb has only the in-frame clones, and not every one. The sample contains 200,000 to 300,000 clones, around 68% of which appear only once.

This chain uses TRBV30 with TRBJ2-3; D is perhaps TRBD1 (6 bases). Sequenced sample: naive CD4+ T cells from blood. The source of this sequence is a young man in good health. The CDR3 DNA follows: TGTGCCTGGACCCAGAGGGGGACAACGGCAGATACGCAGTATTTT. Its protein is CAWTQRGTTADTQYF.